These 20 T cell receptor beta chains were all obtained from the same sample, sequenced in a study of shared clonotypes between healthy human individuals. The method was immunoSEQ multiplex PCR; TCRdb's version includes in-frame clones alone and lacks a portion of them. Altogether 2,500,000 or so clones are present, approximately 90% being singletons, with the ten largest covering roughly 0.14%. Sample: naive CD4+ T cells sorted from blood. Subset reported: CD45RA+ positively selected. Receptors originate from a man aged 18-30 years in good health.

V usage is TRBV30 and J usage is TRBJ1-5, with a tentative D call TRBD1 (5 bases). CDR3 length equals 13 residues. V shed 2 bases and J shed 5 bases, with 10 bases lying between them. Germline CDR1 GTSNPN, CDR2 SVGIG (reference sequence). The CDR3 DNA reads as TGTGCCTGGAGTCAGGGCAGCGATCAGCCCCAGCATTTT. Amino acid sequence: CAWSQGSDQPQHF.

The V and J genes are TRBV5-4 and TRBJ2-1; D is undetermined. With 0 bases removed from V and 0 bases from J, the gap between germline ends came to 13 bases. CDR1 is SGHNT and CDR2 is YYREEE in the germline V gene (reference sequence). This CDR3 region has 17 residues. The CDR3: CASSLGSSSSSYNEQFF. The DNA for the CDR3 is TGTGCCAGCAGCTTGGGAAGTAGCTCCAGCTCCTACAATGAGCAGTTCTTC.

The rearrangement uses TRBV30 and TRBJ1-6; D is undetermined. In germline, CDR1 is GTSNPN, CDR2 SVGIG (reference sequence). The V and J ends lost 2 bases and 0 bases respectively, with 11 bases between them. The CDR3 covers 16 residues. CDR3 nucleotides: TGTGCCTGGAGTCGGACTACTTACTCCTATAATTCACCCCTCCACTTT. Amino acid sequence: CAWSRTTYSYNSPLHF.

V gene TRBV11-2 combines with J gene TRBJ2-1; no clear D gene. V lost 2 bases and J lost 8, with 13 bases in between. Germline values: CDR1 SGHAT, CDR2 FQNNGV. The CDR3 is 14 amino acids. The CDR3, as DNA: TGTGCCAGCAGCTTACTACCCACCCCCTATGAGCAGTTCTTC. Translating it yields CASSLLPTPYEQFF.

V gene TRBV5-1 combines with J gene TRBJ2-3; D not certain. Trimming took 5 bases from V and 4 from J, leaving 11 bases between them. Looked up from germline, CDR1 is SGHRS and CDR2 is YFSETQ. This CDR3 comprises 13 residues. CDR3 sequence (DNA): TGCGCCAGCAGTCCCAGTACGGCAGATACGCAGTATTTT. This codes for CASSPSTADTQYF.

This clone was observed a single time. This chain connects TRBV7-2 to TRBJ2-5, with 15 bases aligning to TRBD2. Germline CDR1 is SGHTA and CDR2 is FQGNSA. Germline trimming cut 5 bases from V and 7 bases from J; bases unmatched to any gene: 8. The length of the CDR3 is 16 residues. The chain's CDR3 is CASSPTGTSGGRTQYF. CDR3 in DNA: TGTGCCAGCAGCCCAACCGGGACTAGCGGGGGGAGGACCCAGTACTTC.

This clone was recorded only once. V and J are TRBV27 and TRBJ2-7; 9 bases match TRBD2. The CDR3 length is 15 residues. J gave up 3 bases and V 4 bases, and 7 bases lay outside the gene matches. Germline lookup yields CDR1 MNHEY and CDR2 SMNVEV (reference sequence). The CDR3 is CASSSRVSGSYEQYF. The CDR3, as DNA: TGTGCCAGCAGTTCTCGGGTTAGCGGGAGCTACGAGCAGTACTTC.

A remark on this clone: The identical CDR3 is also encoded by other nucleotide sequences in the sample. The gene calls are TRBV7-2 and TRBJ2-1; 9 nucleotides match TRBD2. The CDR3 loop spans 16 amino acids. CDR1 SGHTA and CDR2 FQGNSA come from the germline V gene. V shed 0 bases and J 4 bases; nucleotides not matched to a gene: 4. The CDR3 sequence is CASSLAVTSGYNEQFF. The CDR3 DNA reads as TGTGCCAGCAGCTTAGCGGTTACTAGCGGGTACAATGAGCAGTTCTTC.

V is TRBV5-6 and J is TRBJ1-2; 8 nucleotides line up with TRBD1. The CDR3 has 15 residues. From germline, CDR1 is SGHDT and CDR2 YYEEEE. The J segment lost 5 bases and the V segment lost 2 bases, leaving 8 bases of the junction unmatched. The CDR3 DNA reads TGTGCCAGCAGCTTTGGGGACAGGAGGGAGTATGGCTACACCTTC. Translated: CASSFGDRREYGYTF.

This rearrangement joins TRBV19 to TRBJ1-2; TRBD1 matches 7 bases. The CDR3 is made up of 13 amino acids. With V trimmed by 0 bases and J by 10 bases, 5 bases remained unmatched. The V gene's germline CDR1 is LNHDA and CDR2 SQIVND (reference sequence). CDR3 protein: CASSIDPTGIYTF. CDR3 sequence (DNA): TGTGCCAGTAGTATAGATCCGACAGGGATCTACACCTTC.

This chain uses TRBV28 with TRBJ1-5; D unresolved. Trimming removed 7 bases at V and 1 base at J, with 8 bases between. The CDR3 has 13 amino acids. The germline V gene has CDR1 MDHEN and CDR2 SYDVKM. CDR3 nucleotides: TGTGCCAGCAAAACTCTAAGCAATCAGCCCCAGCATTTT. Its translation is CASKTLSNQPQHF.

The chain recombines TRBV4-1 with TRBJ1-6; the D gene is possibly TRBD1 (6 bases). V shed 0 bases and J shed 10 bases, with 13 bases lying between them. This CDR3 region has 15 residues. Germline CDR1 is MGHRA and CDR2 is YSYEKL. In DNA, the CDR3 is TGCGCCAGCAGCCAAGAAGGGGACAAGTCCTCACCCCTCCACTTT. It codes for CASSQEGDKSSPLHF.

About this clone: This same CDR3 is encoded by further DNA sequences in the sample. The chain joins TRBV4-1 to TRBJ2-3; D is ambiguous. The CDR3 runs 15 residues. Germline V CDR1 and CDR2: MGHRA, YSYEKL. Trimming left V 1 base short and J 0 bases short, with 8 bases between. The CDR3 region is CASSQVGLSTDTQYF. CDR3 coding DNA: TGCGCCAGCAGCCAAGTCGGGCTAAGCACAGATACGCAGTATTTT.

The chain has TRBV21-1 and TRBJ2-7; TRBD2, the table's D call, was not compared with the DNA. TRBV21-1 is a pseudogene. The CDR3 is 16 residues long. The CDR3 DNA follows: TGTGCCAGCAGCTCGGCGGAGCGGGGGGCCCACTACGAGCAGTACTTC. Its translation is CASSSAERGAHYEQYF.

This CDR3 is CASSLRLDGGETYEQYF. In DNA, the CDR3 is TGCGCCAGCAGCCTCCGCCTCGACGGGGGGGAGACCTACGAGCAGTACTTC. This chain connects TRBV5-1 to TRBJ2-7; 8 bases are a match to TRBD2. Germline CDR1 SGHRS, CDR2 YFSETQ. CDR3 size: 17 residues. V shed 4 bases, J shed 2 bases, and the junction held 14 bases outside the gene matches.

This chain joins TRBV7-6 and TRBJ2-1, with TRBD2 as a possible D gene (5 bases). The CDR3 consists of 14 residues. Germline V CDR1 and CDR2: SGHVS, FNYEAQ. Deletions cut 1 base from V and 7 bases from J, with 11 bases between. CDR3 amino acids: CASSLESRGNEQFF. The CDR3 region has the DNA TGTGCCAGCAGCTTAGAGTCTCGGGGAAATGAGCAGTTCTTC.

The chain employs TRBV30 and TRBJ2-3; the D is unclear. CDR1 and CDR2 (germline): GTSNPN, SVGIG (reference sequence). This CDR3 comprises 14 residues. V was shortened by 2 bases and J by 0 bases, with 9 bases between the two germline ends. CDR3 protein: CAWSPFVSTDTQYF. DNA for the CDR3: TGTGCCTGGAGTCCCTTTGTGAGCACAGATACGCAGTATTTT.

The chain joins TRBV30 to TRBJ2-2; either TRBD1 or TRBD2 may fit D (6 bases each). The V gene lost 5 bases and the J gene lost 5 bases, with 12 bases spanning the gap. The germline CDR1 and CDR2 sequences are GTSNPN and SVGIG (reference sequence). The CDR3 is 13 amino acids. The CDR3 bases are TGTGCCTGGGCGGTAGGGGGGACCGGGGAGCTGTTTTTT. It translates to CAWAVGGTGELFF.

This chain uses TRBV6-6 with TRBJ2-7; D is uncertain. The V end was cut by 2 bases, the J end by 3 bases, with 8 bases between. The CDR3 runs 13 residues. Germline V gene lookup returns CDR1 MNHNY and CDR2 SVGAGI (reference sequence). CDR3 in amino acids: CASSYQVGYEQYF. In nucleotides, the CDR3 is TGTGCCAGCAGTTACCAGGTGGGCTACGAGCAGTACTTC.

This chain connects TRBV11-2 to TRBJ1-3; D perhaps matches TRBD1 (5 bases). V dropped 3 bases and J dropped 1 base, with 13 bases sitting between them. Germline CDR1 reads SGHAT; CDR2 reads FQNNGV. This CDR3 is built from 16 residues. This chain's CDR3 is CASSLDQTGSGNTIYF. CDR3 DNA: TGTGCCAGCAGCTTGGATCAAACAGGTTCTGGAAACACCATATATTTT.